This T cell receptor beta chain was found in a study of blood T cell repertoires in COVID-19. Study background: Nucleic acid was either cDNA or gDNA, and it came from T cells, B-cell-depleted T cells, or PBMCs.

Original analysis: Reference gene primer amplification in the assay estimated nucleated cell counts. The data were produced by immunoSEQ multiplex PCR, yet TCRdb's version contains in-frame clones alone and is incomplete. The V and J calls and clone size were taken over from that table, and D and trimming were inferred from the DNA. The table includes more than 80,000 clones, about 71% detected once. The CDR3 is 15 residues long. Germline CDR1 reads ENHRY; CDR2 reads SYGVKD. Trimming took off 0 bases at V and 7 bases at J, with 13 bases between the two ends. Input material: peripheral blood. The receptor's source is a woman between 55 and 75 years old in a cohort sampled during active or convalescent COVID-19. The J gene is TRBJ1-5, the V gene TRBV10-3; weak D call: TRBD1 (5 bases). DNA for the CDR3: TGTGCCATCAGTGAGTCGCCGGGGGGAGAGCAGCCCCAGCATTTT. It is translated as CAISESPGGEQPQHF.